This TCR beta chain was profiled in a study of blood T cell repertoires in COVID-19. Study-wide background: COVID-19 samples from acute and convalescent phases originated in the United States, Italy and Spain. PBMCs, B-cell-depleted T cells, or T cells provided the cDNA or gDNA that made up the material.

In the authors' workflow: Amplification from reference gene primers served as the basis for estimated nucleated cell counts. TCRdb's copy holds only in-frame clones and misses some; the assay was immunoSEQ multiplex PCR. V, J and clone size were drawn from that table, and D and trimming were deduced from the DNA. The sample records approximately 120,000 clones, roughly 80% being singletons. The germline V gene has CDR1 SGHDN and CDR2 FVKESK. The CDR3 covers 13 residues. Trimming removed 2 bases from V and 6 bases from J, with 11 bases in between. This TCR came from a human donor in a cohort sampled during active COVID-19. The rearrangement links TRBV14 to TRBJ2-7; D is uncertain. The specimen sequenced was peripheral blood. CDR3 region: CASSQRFQSEQYF. The CDR3 region has the DNA TGTGCCAGCAGCCAAAGATTCCAGTCCGAGCAGTACTTC.